This T cell receptor beta chain was profiled in a study of regulatory and conventional T cells in RAG deficiency (dated by TCRdb to the late 2010s). Looking at the study overall: To compare the diversity and composition of the repertoires of Treg, conventional CD4+ and CD8+ T cells between RAG-deficient patients and healthy controls, the study applied high-throughput TCR beta sequencing.

With respect to this clone: Which antigen it targets is not known. No base quality information exists; no much larger clone differs at one position.

Before genomic DNA extraction, regulatory T cells were isolated from blood as CD4+CD25-high CD127-low cells. Eight healthy control donors were used as the comparison group for repertoire analyses. As encoded in the germline V gene, CDR1 is ENHRY while CDR2 is SYGVKD. Trimming removed 4 bases from V and 0 bases from J, leaving 10 bases between the germline ends. From the cysteine up to the phenylalanine, the CDR3 has a length of 14 residues. The DNA shown is the 42-base CDR3, in frame from base 1. Library method: the immunoSEQ multiplex PCR assay. Genomic DNA from the sorted T-cell subsets was used to amplify rearranged TCR beta chain products, which were then sequenced. The source study handled its data this way. Shannon entropy and Simpson indices were used to measure the diversity of productive TCR beta rearrangements in each repertoire. To assess clonal expansion, the frequencies of the 100 most abundant productive TCR beta clonotypes were added up as a share of total reads. The TRB repertoires were evaluated with a self-reactivity index based on amino acid usage at CDR3beta positions 6 and 7. Repertoire analyses used two-way ANOVA; flow cytometric analyses used Student t or Mann-Whitney tests. The table comes from immuneACCESS by way of TCRdb, which keeps in-frame sequences with V and J called. Part of the clones is missing from these tables; in studies checked, under half for an unresolved V gene and the rest for unknown reasons. D and trimming were read from the DNA, whereas the V and J calls and clone size are those reported in that table. In all, the sample holds 9,400 or so clones, and more than 70% of those were seen once. The ten largest clonotypes hold over 1% of the sample.

Results the study describes overall, beyond this receptor: All patient T-cell subsets had shorter CDR3 lengths; Omenn syndrome patients showed >80% Treg-Tconv repertoire overlap at nucleotide and amino acid level. For some subjects, some analyses of T-cell subsets were not performed. Sorted CD25-high CD127-low cells from Omenn syndrome patients may represent peripherally activated cells rather than bona fide Treg cells. Compared with control T-cell subpopulations, the RAG-deficient patients had markedly lower Shannon entropy and higher Simpson indices. Unique TCR beta sequences from Treg cells were roughly 100-fold fewer in Omenn syndrome and CID/AS patients than controls, versus around 10-fold for other subsets.

This sample was also put to use in a study of regulatory T cells. Per that second paper: For the multiplex PCR, 52 forward TRBV primers and 13 reverse TRBJ primers were used, and amplification bias was corrected with both assay-based and computational methods. Restricted unique TRB V-J pairs and skewed V and J gene usage were observed in patient repertoires, most markedly in regulatory T cells. The study compared T-cell receptor beta repertoires of sorted regulatory, conventional CD4+ and CD8+ T cells in CD3G-deficient patients with those in healthy controls. Ficoll density separation was used to isolate peripheral blood mononuclear cells. Within the immunoSEQ assay, multiplex PCR amplified rearranged TRB loci from genomic DNA. TRB amplicons were sequenced on an Illumina HiSeq platform. Raw sequences were error-filtered and aligned to reference gene sequences by custom algorithms, then analyzed with the immunoSEQ online tools. Productive and nonproductive TRB rearrangement frequencies were evaluated among both unique and total sequences. Group comparisons used t tests, Mann-Whitney tests or two-way ANOVA run in Prism software.

Sequenced input: Tregs sorted from blood. The V gene is TRBV10-3 and the J gene is TRBJ2-7; 5 matching bases give a weak D call of TRBD2. The receptor was derived from a human donor in good health. The nucleotides are TGTGCCATCAGTGTAGGAGGAAGCTCCTACGAGCAGTACTTC. It specifies CAISVGGSSYEQYF.